A single sample gave rise to the 11 T cell receptor beta chains below, sequenced in a study of T cell responses to AZD1222 COVID-19 vaccine. The protocol was immunoSEQ multiplex PCR, while the TCRdb copy is restricted to in-frame clones and leaves out a portion. Of roughly 70,000 clones listed, about 85% are singletons. Sequences were derived from peripheral blood, sampled on day 0 of AZD1222 vaccination. The receptors were gathered from an adult in good health.

V is TRBV7-2 and J is TRBJ2-1, with 10 positions matching TRBD2. The V and J ends lost 4 bases and 5 bases, in that order; junction bases with no gene match: 8. The CDR3 covers 16 residues. In germline, CDR1 is SGHTA, CDR2 FQGNSA. DNA for the CDR3: TGTGCCAGCAGCTCGCAATCTAGCGGGGGCCACAATGAGCAGTTCTTC. It translates to CASSSQSSGGHNEQFF.

The CDR3 reads CASSHKGTAGTGTGELFF. In DNA, the CDR3 is TGTGCCAGCAGCCATAAGGGGACAGCCGGGACAGGAACCGGGGAGCTGTTTTTT. V is TRBV7-6 and J is TRBJ2-2, with 8 positions matching TRBD1. CDR1 is SGHVS, CDR2 FNYEAQ, per germline. CDR3 size: 18 residues. V shed 5 bases, J shed 5 bases, and the junction held 16 bases outside the gene matches.

This chain connects TRBV10-3 to TRBJ1-5; tentatively, D is TRBD1 (6 bases). Trimming shortened V by 4 bases and J by 1 base, and 11 bases separated the two germline ends. Per germline, CDR1 ENHRY and CDR2 SYGVKD. The length of the CDR3 is 15 residues. The CDR3 DNA sequence: TGTGCCATCAGTGGGGGGCCAGGGAGCAATCAGCCCCAGCATTTT. Its protein product is CAISGGPGSNQPQHF.

A single count supports this clone. The chain is built from TRBV5-1 and TRBJ2-1; 8 bases line up with TRBD1. The CDR3 has 15 residues. The trim removed 1 base at V and 7 bases at J, leaving 7 bases unmatched. CDR1 and CDR2 (germline): SGHRS, YFSETQ. The CDR3 loop reads CASSLSAGGYNEQFF. The CDR3, as DNA: TGCGCCAGCAGCTTGTCCGCAGGGGGCTATAATGAGCAGTTCTTC.

The gene calls are TRBV3-1 (or the pseudogene TRBV3-2) and TRBJ2-1, with 11 bases matching TRBD2. This CDR3 is 15 amino acids long. V was clipped by 4 bases and J by 6 bases; unmatched bases: 5. In germline, CDR1 is LGHDT, CDR2 YNNKEL (reference sequence). The DNA for the CDR3 is TGTGCCAGCAGCCTAACTAGCGGGAGCTTCAATGAGCAGTTCTTC. Protein: CASSLTSGSFNEQFF.

The chain links TRBV3-1 (or the pseudogene TRBV3-2) to TRBJ1-4; tentatively, D is TRBD1 (5 bases). The germline gives CDR1 LGHDT, CDR2 YNNKEL (reference sequence). Trimming removed 0 bases at V and 8 bases at J, with 13 bases between. The CDR3 loop spans 15 amino acids. CDR3 amino acids: CASSQDMRGREKLFF. Here the CDR3 DNA reads TGTGCCAGCAGCCAAGATATGAGGGGAAGGGAAAAACTGTTTTTT.

The J gene is TRBJ1-5, the V gene TRBV19; D is possibly TRBD1 (5 bases). The V gene's germline CDR1 is LNHDA and CDR2 SQIVND (reference sequence). CDR3 size: 15 residues. Deletions cut 5 bases from V and 7 bases from J, with 18 bases between. The CDR3 reads CASSAEPGGQQPQHF. CDR3 sequence (DNA): TGTGCCAGTAGTGCCGAACCCGGAGGACAACAGCCCCAGCATTTT.

J is TRBJ2-5 and V is TRBV7-6, with 11 positions matching TRBD2. The CDR3 has 18 amino acids. CDR1 is SGHVS and CDR2 is FNYEAQ in the germline V gene. Trimming took 2 bases from V and 7 from J; bases not matched to a gene: 15. CDR3 in DNA: TGTGCCAGCAGCTTAAGGCTAGCGGGAGGACCGGCTAAGGGGACCCAGTACTTC. This gives the protein CASSLRLAGGPAKGTQYF.

This clone has a handful of counts. The chain carries TRBV5-4 and TRBJ1-2; 8 positions match TRBD1. The germline V gene has CDR1 SGHNT and CDR2 YYREEE (reference sequence). The ends lost 5 bases at V and 4 bases at J; junction bases unmatched: 4. CDR3 size: 13 residues. CDR3 protein: CASRQGGSYGYTF. CDR3 nucleotides: TGTGCCAGCAGACAGGGGGGTAGCTATGGCTACACCTTC.

The chain employs TRBV7-8 and TRBJ2-5; D gene unclear. Germline CDR1 SGHVS, CDR2 FQNEAQ. V dropped 5 bases and J dropped 5 bases, with 9 bases sitting between them. CDR3 length: 12 residues. CDR3: CASSPRPETQYF. In nucleotides, the CDR3 is TGTGCCAGCAGCCCCCGTCCCGAGACCCAGTACTTC.

This chain joins TRBV6-5 and TRBJ1-1; D ambiguous. Germline lookup yields CDR1 MNHEY and CDR2 SVGAGI. The CDR3 is 13 amino acids. V lost 0 bases to trimming and J lost 1 base, with 3 bases between them. Here the CDR3 DNA reads TGTGCCAGCAGTTACTCGCGGAACACTGAAGCTTTCTTT. This sequence encodes CASSYSRNTEAFF.